The 28 T cell receptor beta chains below were found in one sample sequenced in a study of shared clonotypes between healthy human individuals. CD45RO-negative CD8 cells positively selected for CCR7 made up the naive population, which excluded terminally differentiated effector memory CD45RA+ cells. Assay: immunoSEQ multiplex PCR; the TCRdb copy retains only in-frame clones and omits some. There are about 580,000 clones in the sample; more than 95% occur only once, and 0.3% lies in the top ten. The sequenced sample was naive CD8+ T cells sorted from blood. These receptors originate from a man aged 25 to 40 in good health.

V is TRBV12-5 and J is TRBJ1-2; unclear D gene. There are 13 residues in the CDR3. V shed 3 bases and J shed 4 bases, with 9 bases lying between them. Germline V gene data show CDR1 as LGHNT and CDR2 as FRNRAP. CDR3 in DNA: TGTGCTAGTGGTTTCGGGCAGATCTATGGCTACACCTTC. Translated, it gives CASGFGQIYGYTF. Using reference TRBV12-5 and TRBJ1-2 for the parts outside the CDR3, the full variable domain is DARVTQTPRHKVTEMGQEVTMRCQPILGHNTVFWYRQTMMQGLELLAYFRNRAPLDDSGMPKDRFSAEMPDATLATLKIQPSEPRDSAVYFCASGFGQIYGYTFGSGTRLTVV.

V gene TRBV27 combines with J gene TRBJ1-1; D gene uncertain. Per the germline V gene, CDR1 is MNHEY and CDR2 is SMNVEV (reference sequence). The V end was cut by 3 bases, the J end by 1 base, with 9 bases between. The CDR3 is made up of 14 amino acids. For the CDR3, the DNA is TGTGCCAGCAGTTTCCGAAGTGGGAACACTGAAGCTTTCTTT. Residues: CASSFRSGNTEAFF.

The count of this clone is one. Other nucleotide sequences in the sample specify the same CDR3. The CDR3 spells CASSLGLAYEQYF. CDR3 nucleotides: TGTGCCAGCAGTTTAGGACTAGCCTACGAGCAGTACTTC. The chain carries TRBV28 and TRBJ2-7; 7 nucleotides match TRBD2. Losses at the gene ends were 2 bases for V and 2 bases for J; bases not matched to a gene: 0. Germline CDR1 reads MDHEN; CDR2 reads SYDVKM. CDR3 size: 13 residues.

The rearrangement links TRBV2 to TRBJ2-7, with 7 bases matching TRBD1. Losses at the gene ends were 6 bases for V and 3 bases for J; bases not matched to a gene: 11. This CDR3 region has 15 residues. The germline gives CDR1 SNHLY, CDR2 FYNNEI. DNA for the CDR3: TGTGCCAGCAGAGCCGAGGGGGCCGCCTACTACGAGCAGTACTTC. Protein product: CASRAEGAAYYEQYF.

V usage is TRBV10-2 and J usage is TRBJ2-1; D uncertain. The V gene's germline CDR1 is WSHSY and CDR2 SAAADI. V gave up 4 bases and J gave up 0 bases, with 10 bases separating them. This CDR3 spans 15 amino acids. The CDR3 sequence is CASSVLESSYNEQFF. The CDR3 nucleotides are TGCGCCAGCAGTGTTCTGGAGAGCTCCTACAATGAGCAGTTCTTC.

The rearrangement uses TRBV5-5 and TRBJ2-7; D is unclear. Germline V CDR1 and CDR2: SGHKS, YYEKEE (reference sequence). The CDR3 length is 15 residues. Trimming pared 1 base from V and 1 base from J, leaving 12 bases between. CDR3 DNA: TGTGCCAGCAGCTTGTTCCCCCTTGCTTCCTACGAGCAGTACTTC. Residues: CASSLFPLASYEQYF.

The chain links TRBV9 to TRBJ2-4, with D possibly being TRBD1 or TRBD2 (5 bases each). Germline V gene sequence: CDR1 SGDLS, CDR2 YYNGEE. This CDR3 comprises 14 residues. V lost 4 bases and J 8 bases, leaving 16 bases between the germline ends. The CDR3 DNA sequence: TGTGCCAGCAGCCTCGGACACGGGAAAGACATTCAGTACTTC. Amino acids: CASSLGHGKDIQYF.

This sequence joins TRBV5-4 and TRBJ2-7; D is uncertain. The CDR3 loop spans 14 amino acids. Trimming removed 0 bases at V and 2 bases at J, with 9 bases between. Germline V gene lookup returns CDR1 SGHNT and CDR2 YYREEE (reference sequence). This CDR3 reads CASSLVSSTYEQYF. The CDR3 region has the DNA TGTGCCAGCAGCTTGGTGTCATCAACCTACGAGCAGTACTTC.

In the case of this clone: A read error may account for a junction end that differs from germline. The chain joins TRBV5-1 to TRBJ2-7, with D unresolved. The CDR3 is 15 residues long. The germline V gene has CDR1 SGHRS and CDR2 YFSETQ. For the CDR3, the DNA is TGCGCCAGCAGATTGGAAGGGCTGAGCTCCTACGAGCAGTACTTC. As protein: CASRLEGLSSYEQYF.

The rearrangement uses TRBV28 and TRBJ2-3; the D gene is possibly TRBD1 (5 bases). Germline CDR1 is MDHEN and CDR2 is SYDVKM. The CDR3 is made up of 12 amino acids. V dropped 6 bases and J dropped 8 bases, with 12 bases sitting between them. The CDR3 here is CASSPGFGTQYF. The CDR3 DNA reads TGTGCCAGCAGCCCAGGGTTCGGTACGCAGTATTTT.

This chain links TRBV4-2 with TRBJ2-1; D gene unclear. Germline V gene lookup returns CDR1 LGHNA and CDR2 YNFKEQ. This CDR3 is 10 amino acids long. The CDR3 spells CAAARREQFF. The CDR3 nucleotides read TGTGCAGCCGCGCGACGGGAGCAGTTCTTC.

This rearrangement joins TRBV9 to TRBJ2-3; perhaps TRBD1 as D (6 bases). Germline V CDR1 and CDR2: SGDLS, YYNGEE. The germline V and J ends were trimmed by 4 bases and 1 base, with 13 bases remaining between them. The CDR3 extends over 15 amino acids. CDR3 DNA: TGTGCCAGCAGCCACAGGGCCCTAGGCACAGATACGCAGTATTTT. Its protein product is CASSHRALGTDTQYF.

The chain couples TRBV28 to TRBJ2-7; 7 bases align to TRBD2. V shed 11 bases, J shed 4 bases, and the junction held 17 bases outside the gene matches. The germline V gene has CDR1 MDHEN and CDR2 SYDVKM. This CDR3 has 15 residues. CDR3 sequence: CAPQGETSQVYEQYF. DNA of the CDR3: TGTGCCCCCCAAGGGGAGACTAGCCAAGTTTACGAGCAGTACTTC.

As to this clone: A read error may produce the germline difference seen at one junction end. The chain uses TRBV5-4 and TRBJ1-1, with D possibly being TRBD1 (5 bases). Germline CDR1 is SGHNT and CDR2 is YYREEE (reference sequence). The length of the CDR3 is 14 residues. The CDR3 spells CASSARQTNTEAFF. The DNA for the CDR3 is TGTGCTAGCAGCGCTCGACAGACGAACACTGAAGCTTTCTTT.

The rearrangement links TRBV6-5 to TRBJ2-5; D possibly corresponds to TRBD2 (5 bases). V was trimmed by 0 bases and J by 2 bases, leaving 10 bases between them. The germline CDR1 and CDR2 sequences are MNHEY and SVGAGI. The CDR3 totals 15 residues. The CDR3 DNA sequence: TGTGCCAGCAGTTACTCTCGTGGGAGTCAAGAGACCCAGTACTTC. Its translation: CASSYSRGSQETQYF.

The chain combines TRBV27 with TRBJ2-3; D is ambiguous. The CDR3 totals 16 residues. The V end was cut by 1 base, the J end by 8 bases, with 19 bases between. Germline V CDR1 and CDR2: MNHEY, SMNVEV (reference sequence). The CDR3 bases are TGTGCCAGCAGTTTATTTTCCGGTAGTGTCTTGGCTACGCAGTATTTT. It specifies CASSLFSGSVLATQYF.

This clone was observed once. The chain combines TRBV18 with TRBJ1-1; possible D gene TRBD1, 6 bases. Germline CDR1 reads KGHSH; CDR2 reads LQKENI. The CDR3 extends over 11 amino acids. V shed 5 bases and J shed 8 bases, with 9 bases lying between them. CDR3 in amino acids: CASSWGAEAFF. The CDR3 bases are TGTGCCAGCTCATGGGGGGCGGAAGCTTTCTTT. Full variable domain (remainder filled in from reference TRBV18 and TRBJ1-1): NAGVMQNPRHLVRRRGQEARLRCSPMKGHSHVYWYRQLPEEGLKFMVYLQKENIIDESGMPKERFSAEFPKEGPSILRIQQVVRGDSAAYFCASSWGAEAFFGQGTRLTVV.

V is TRBV5-6 and J is TRBJ1-4; tentative D call: TRBD1 (5 bases). V was cut by 2 bases and J by 0 bases, with 8 bases left in between. CDR1 and CDR2 from the germline V gene are SGHDT and YYEEEE. This CDR3 comprises 15 residues. The CDR3 bases are TGTGCCAGCAGCTTAGGGACCGCAACTAATGAAAAACTGTTTTTT. This translates into CASSLGTATNEKLFF.

Here the CDR3 DNA reads TGTGCCAGCAGTTTAACCCCGCTTCTAGCGGGAGTCCACGAGCAGTACTTC. Protein: CASSLTPLLAGVHEQYF. The rearrangement uses TRBV27 and TRBJ2-7, with 10 bases lining up with TRBD2. The CDR3 covers 17 residues. The V gene's germline CDR1 is MNHEY and CDR2 SMNVEV (reference sequence). V lost 2 bases and J lost 5; bases outside the gene matches: 12.

The rearrangement uses TRBV7-9 and TRBJ1-1, with a possible D match to TRBD1 (6 bases). The germline V gene has CDR1 SEHNR and CDR2 FQNEAQ (reference sequence). The CDR3 spans 15 residues. The V end was cut by 5 bases, the J end by 6 bases, with 19 bases between. The CDR3 nucleotides read TGTGCCAGCAGCCTAGAATCACAGGGAGTCCCTGAAGCTTTCTTT. Translation: CASSLESQGVPEAFF.

The chain links TRBV7-9 to TRBJ2-3, with 11 bases fitting TRBD1. V gave up 3 bases and J gave up 2 bases; unmatched junction bases: 4. The CDR3 length is 16 residues. Germline V lookup: CDR1 SEHNR, CDR2 FQNEAQ (reference sequence). The CDR3 DNA sequence: TGTGCCAGCAGCTTCCGGGGACAGGGGGACACAGATACGCAGTATTTT. The encoded protein is CASSFRGQGDTDTQYF.

The DNA of the CDR3 is TGTGCCAGTAGTATAGGCGGCGACACTGAAGCTTTCTTT. Protein sequence: CASSIGGDTEAFF. The chain joins TRBV19 to TRBJ1-1; no firm D call. The CDR3 loop spans 13 amino acids. The V gene's germline CDR1 is LNHDA and CDR2 SQIVND (reference sequence). The V gene lost 1 base and the J gene lost 3 bases, with 6 bases spanning the gap. Supplemented by reference TRBV19 and TRBJ1-1, the full variable domain reads DGGITQSPKYLFRKEGQNVTLSCEQNLNHDAMYWYRQDPGQGLRLIYYSQIVNDFQKGDIAEGYSVSREKKESFPLTVTSAQKNPTAFYLCASSIGGDTEAFFGQGTRLTVV.

The rearrangement uses TRBV5-4 and TRBJ2-2; no firm D call. V shed 4 bases and J shed 6 bases, with 7 bases lying between them. CDR1 SGHNT and CDR2 YYREEE come from the germline V gene (reference sequence). CDR3 length: 12 amino acids. As DNA, the CDR3 is TGTGCCAGCAGCACGGATGCCGGGGAGCTGTTTTTT. Translated, it gives CASSTDAGELFF.

This chain links TRBV4-1 with TRBJ2-7; 7 bases are shared with TRBD2. With V trimmed by 1 base and J by 4 bases, 4 bases remained unmatched. The CDR3 sequence is 14 residues long. CDR1 and CDR2 (germline): MGHRA, YSYEKL. The CDR3: CASSQVSGNYEQYF. DNA of the CDR3: TGCGCCAGCAGCCAAGTCAGCGGGAATTACGAGCAGTACTTC.

This chain joins TRBV7-2 and TRBJ2-1, with 10 bases fitting TRBD2. Germline V CDR1 and CDR2: SGHTA, FQGNSA. CDR3 length: 16 residues. J gave up 2 bases and V 5 bases, and 6 bases lay outside the gene matches. The CDR3 region has the DNA TGTGCCAGCAGCCCCCCACTAGCGGGAACCTACAATGAGCAGTTCTTC. As protein: CASSPPLAGTYNEQFF. Full variable domain (remainder filled in from reference TRBV7-2 and TRBJ2-1): GAGVSQSPSNKVTEKGKDVELRCDPISGHTALYWYRQSLGQGLEFLIYFQGNSAPDKSGLPSDRFSAERTGGSVSTLTIQRTQQEDSAVYLCASSPPLAGTYNEQFFGPGTRLTVL.

The chain joins TRBV7-2 to TRBJ2-1; possibly TRBD1 or TRBD2 for D (5 bases each). CDR3 length: 14 amino acids. The germline gives CDR1 SGHTA, CDR2 FQGNSA. V was cut by 5 bases and J by 8 bases, with 16 bases left in between. The CDR3 DNA reads TGTGCCAGCAGCCCAGGGACGACCGGGCATGAGCAGTTCTTC. This sequence encodes CASSPGTTGHEQFF.

The V gene is TRBV29-1, the J gene TRBJ2-7; 7 positions match TRBD2. Germline CDR1 is SQVTM and CDR2 is ANQGSEA. The CDR3 is 13 residues long. Trimming cost V 5 bases and J 0 bases; bases outside gene matches: 4. CDR3 protein: CSVKRDYSYEQYF. In DNA form, the CDR3 reads TGCAGCGTTAAGCGGGACTACTCCTACGAGCAGTACTTC.

This clone came up a few times. At the DNA level, this CDR3 is encoded by other sequences in the same sample as well. The chain has TRBV9 and TRBJ2-1; the D gene is possibly TRBD2 (5 bases). In germline, CDR1 is SGDLS, CDR2 YYNGEE. The CDR3 has 11 amino acids. The V and J ends lost 3 bases and 7 bases respectively, with 5 bases between them. The DNA for the CDR3 is TGTGCCAGCAGCGCGGGGAATGAGCAGTTCTTC. It codes for CASSAGNEQFF.